The present entry profiles one T cell receptor beta chain with its context. Its specificity is not known. This record comes from a study of T cells expressing NK-cell markers. Overall study context: Sorted CD3+CD56-NKG2C+, CD3+CD56+NKG2C- and CD3+CD56+NKG2C+ T cells were the source of the TCR beta repertoires. Overall study findings and caveats: Of CD8+ T cells, roughly 1.0-7.5% belonged to dominant NKG2C+ clonotypes in five to seven donors. In several donors, dominant clonotypes made up roughly 28.3-65% of CD3+CD56-NKG2C+ cells.

The CDR3 sequence is 15 residues long. Germline V gene lookup returns CDR1 GTSNPN and CDR2 SVGIG (reference sequence). Following a re-call of the 5' RACE reads, TCRdb has one entry per CDR3 protein and lacks DNA. The sample includes 300,000 to 450,000 distinct CDR3 sequences. The source of this sequence is a man between 18 and 69 years old in good health. The specimen was blood T cells: a sorted CD56 or NKG2C T cell subset, CD4+ or CD8+ T cells, or bulk PBMC T cells (not recorded which). The chain combines TRBV30 with TRBJ2-2; as DNA is missing, the TRBD1 call by TCRdb cannot be tested. CDR3 residues: CAWSAEDTNTGELFF.